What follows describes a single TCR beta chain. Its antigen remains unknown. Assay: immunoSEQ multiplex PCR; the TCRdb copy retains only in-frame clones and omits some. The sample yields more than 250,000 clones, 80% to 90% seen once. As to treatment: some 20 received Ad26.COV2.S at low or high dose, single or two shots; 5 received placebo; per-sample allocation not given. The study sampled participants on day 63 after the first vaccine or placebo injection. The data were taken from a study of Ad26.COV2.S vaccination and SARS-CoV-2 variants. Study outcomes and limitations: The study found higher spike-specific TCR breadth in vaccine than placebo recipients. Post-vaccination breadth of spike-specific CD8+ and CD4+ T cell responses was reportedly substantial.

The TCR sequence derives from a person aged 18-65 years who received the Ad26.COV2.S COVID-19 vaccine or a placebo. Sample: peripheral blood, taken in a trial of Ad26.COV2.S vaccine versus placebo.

CDR3 sequence (DNA): TGTGCCACCTCCGGAGCTAACACTGAAGCTTTCTTT. The encoded protein is CATSGANTEAFF. The chain employs TRBV10-3 and TRBJ1-1; no clear D. Deletions cut 10 bases from V and 2 bases from J, with 11 bases between. The CDR3 runs 12 residues. Germline-derived CDR1 and CDR2 are ENHRY and SYGVKD.